Sequencing of this TCR beta chain was carried out in a study of post-analysis software for immune sequencing data. Study-wide results and caveats: Patients carried five TRBV segments more frequently than controls did, and TRBV5-6, TRBV5-1 and TRBV20-1 were among them.

Prepared libraries of TCR beta cDNA carried unique molecular identifiers. Each batch of about 0.95 to 10 million T cells produced approximately 470,000 cDNA molecules. Each CDR3 protein gets one entry after TCRdb re-called the PCR reads with MiXCR. The table includes roughly 650,000 distinct CDR3 sequences, 59% detected once. This clonotype turned up a few times. Its target is unknown. The CDR3 consists of 16 residues. Trimming removed 4 bases from V and 4 bases from J, with 16 bases in between. In germline, CDR1 is KGHDR, CDR2 SFDVKD. This receptor was identified in a girl aged 2 to 10 with multiple sclerosis. Sequences were obtained from blood. J is TRBJ2-1 and V is TRBV24-1; no reliable D call. The CDR3 here is CATSDRTSLSYNEQFF. The CDR3 DNA sequence: TGTGCCACCAGTGACCGGACGTCCCTTAGTTACAATGAGCAGTTCTTC.